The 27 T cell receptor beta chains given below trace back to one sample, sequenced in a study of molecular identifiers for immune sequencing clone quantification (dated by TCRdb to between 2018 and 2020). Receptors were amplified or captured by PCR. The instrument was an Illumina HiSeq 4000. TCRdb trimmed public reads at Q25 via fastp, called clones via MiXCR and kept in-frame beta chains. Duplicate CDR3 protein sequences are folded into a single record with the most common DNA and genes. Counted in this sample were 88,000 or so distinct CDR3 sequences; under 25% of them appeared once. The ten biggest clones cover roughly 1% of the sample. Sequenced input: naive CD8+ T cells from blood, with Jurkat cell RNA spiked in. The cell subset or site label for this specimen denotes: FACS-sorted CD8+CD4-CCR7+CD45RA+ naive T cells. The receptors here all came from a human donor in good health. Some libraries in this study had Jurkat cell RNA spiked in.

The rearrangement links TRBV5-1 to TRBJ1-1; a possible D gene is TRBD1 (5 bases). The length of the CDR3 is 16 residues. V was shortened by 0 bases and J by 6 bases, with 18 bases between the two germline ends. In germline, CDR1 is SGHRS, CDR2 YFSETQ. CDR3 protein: CASSLEQGRYSAEAFF. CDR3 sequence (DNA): TGCGCCAGCAGCTTGGAGCAGGGCCGTTATTCCGCTGAAGCTTTCTTT.

The CDR3 DNA is TGTGCCAGCAGCTTAGGCCCCTTCTCCGATGAGCAGTTCTTC. The encoded protein is CASSLGPFSDEQFF. The rearrangement links TRBV11-2 to TRBJ2-1; D is undetermined. The germline gives CDR1 SGHAT, CDR2 FQNNGV. The CDR3 spans 14 residues. V dropped 1 base and J dropped 8 bases, with 12 bases sitting between them.

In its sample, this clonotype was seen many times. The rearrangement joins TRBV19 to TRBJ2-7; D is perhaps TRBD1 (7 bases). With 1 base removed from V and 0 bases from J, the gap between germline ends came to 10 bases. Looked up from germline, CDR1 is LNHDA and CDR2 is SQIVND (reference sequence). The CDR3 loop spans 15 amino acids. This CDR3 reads CASSIAGDSSYEQYF. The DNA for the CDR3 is TGTGCCAGTAGTATAGCGGGGGACAGCTCCTACGAGCAGTACTTC.

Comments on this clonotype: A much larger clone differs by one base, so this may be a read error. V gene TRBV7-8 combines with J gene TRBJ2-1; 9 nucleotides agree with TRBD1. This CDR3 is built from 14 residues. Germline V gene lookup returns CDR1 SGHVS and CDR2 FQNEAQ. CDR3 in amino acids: CVSSLAGTGFSQFF. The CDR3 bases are TGTGTCAGCAGCTTAGCCGGGACAGGGTTTTCGCAGTTCTTC.

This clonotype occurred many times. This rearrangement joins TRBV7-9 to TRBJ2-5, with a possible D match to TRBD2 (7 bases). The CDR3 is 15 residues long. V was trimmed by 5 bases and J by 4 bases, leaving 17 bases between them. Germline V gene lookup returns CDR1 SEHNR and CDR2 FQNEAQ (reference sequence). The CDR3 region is CASSPLRGAVETQYF. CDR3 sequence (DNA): TGTGCCAGCAGCCCGCTCCGGGGGGCCGTAGAGACCCAGTACTTC.

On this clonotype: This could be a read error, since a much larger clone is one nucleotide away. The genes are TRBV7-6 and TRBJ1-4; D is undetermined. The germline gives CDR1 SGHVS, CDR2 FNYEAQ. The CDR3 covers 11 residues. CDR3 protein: CASGLDEKLFF. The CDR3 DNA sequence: TGTGCCAGCGGCTTAGACGAAAAACTGTTTTTT.

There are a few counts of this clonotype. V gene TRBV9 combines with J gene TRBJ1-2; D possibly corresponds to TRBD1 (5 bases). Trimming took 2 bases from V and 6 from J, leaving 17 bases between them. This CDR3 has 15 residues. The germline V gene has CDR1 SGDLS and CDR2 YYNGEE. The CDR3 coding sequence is TGTGCCAGCAGCGTCCGGGACCCCGACACCCATGGCTACACCTTC. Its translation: CASSVRDPDTHGYTF.

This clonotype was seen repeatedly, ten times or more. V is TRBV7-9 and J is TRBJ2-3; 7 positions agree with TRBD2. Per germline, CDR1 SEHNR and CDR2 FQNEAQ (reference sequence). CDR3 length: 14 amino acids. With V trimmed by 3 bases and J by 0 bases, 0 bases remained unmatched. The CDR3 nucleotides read TGTGCCAGCAGCTTTAGCGGGAGCACAGATACGCAGTATTTT. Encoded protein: CASSFSGSTDTQYF.

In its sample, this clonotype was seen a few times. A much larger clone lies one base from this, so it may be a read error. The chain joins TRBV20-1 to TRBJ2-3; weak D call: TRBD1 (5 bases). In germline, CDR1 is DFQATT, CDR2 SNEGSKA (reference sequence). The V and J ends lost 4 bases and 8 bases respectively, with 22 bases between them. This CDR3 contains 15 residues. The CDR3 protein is CSANGNDNTGGTQYF. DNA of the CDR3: TGCAGTGCTAATGGAAACGACAACACAGGTGGTACGCAGTATTTT.

DNA for the CDR3: TGCACCAGCAGCCAAAGGACGGCTAGGCCCCAGCATTTT. Encoded protein: CTSSQRTARPQHF. This chain links TRBV1 with TRBJ1-5. TRBV1 is assigned pseudogene status. This CDR3 spans 13 amino acids.

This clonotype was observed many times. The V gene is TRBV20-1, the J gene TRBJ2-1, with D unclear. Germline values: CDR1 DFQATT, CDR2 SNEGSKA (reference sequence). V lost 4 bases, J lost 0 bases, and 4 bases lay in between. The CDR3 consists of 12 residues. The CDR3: CSAIGSYNEQFF. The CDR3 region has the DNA TGCAGTGCTATCGGCTCCTACAATGAGCAGTTCTTC.

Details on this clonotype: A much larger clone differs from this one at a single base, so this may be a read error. This CDR3 is CANTQTGTDSYEQYF. The DNA for the CDR3 is TGTGCCAATACTCAAACCGGGACAGATTCCTACGAGCAGTACTTC. The rearrangement joins TRBV19 to TRBJ2-7, with 7 bases fitting TRBD1. The V gene's germline CDR1 is LNHDA and CDR2 SQIVND (reference sequence). The V gene end was trimmed by 10 bases and the J gene end by 1 base; junction bases not matched to a gene: 13. This CDR3 is built from 15 residues.

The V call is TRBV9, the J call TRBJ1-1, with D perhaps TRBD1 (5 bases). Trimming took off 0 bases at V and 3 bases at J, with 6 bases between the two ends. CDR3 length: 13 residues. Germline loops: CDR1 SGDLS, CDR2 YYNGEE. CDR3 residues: CASSVGGDTEAFF. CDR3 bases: TGTGCCAGCAGCGTAGGAGGGGACACTGAAGCTTTCTTT.

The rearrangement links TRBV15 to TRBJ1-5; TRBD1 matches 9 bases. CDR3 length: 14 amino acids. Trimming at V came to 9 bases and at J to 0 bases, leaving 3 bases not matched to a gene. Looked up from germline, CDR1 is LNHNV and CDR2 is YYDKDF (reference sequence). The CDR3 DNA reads TGTGCCACAGACAGGGGGAGTAGCAATCAGCCCCAGCATTTT. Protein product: CATDRGSSNQPQHF.

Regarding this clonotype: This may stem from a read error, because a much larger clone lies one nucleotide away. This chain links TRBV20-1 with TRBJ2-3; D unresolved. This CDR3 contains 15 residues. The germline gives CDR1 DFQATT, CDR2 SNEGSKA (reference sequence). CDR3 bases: TGCAGTGCTAGAGATCTCTGGCATAGCACAGATACGCGGTATTTT. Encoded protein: CSARDLWHSTDTRYF.

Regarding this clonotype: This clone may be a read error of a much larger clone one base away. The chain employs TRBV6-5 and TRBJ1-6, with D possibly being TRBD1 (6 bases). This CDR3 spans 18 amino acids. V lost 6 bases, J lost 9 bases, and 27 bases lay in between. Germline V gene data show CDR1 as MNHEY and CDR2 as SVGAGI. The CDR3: CASSLKFDRGFWSSPLHF. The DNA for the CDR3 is TGTGCCAGCAGCCTTAAATTCGATAGGGGGTTTTGGAGTTCACCCCTCCACTTT.

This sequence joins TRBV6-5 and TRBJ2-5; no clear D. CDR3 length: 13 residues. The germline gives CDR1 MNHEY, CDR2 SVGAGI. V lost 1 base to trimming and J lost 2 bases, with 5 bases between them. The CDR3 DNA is TGTGCCAGCAGTTACTATGGACAAGAGACCCAGTACTTC. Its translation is CASSYYGQETQYF.

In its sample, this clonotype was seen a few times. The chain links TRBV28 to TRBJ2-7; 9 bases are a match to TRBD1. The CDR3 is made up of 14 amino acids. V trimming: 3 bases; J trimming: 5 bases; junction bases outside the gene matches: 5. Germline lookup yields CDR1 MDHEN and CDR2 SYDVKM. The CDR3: CASSFRDRENEQYF. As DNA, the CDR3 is TGTGCCAGCAGTTTCCGGGACAGGGAGAACGAGCAGTACTTC.

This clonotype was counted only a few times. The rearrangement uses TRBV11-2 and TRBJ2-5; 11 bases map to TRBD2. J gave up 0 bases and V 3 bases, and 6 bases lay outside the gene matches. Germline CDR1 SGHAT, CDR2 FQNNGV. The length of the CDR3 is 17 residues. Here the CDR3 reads CASSFPASGRNQETQYF. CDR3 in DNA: TGTGCCAGCAGCTTCCCCGCTAGCGGGAGGAACCAAGAGACCCAGTACTTC. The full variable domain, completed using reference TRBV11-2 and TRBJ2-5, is EAGVAQSPRYKIIEKRQSVAFWCNPISGHATLYWYQQILGQGPKLLIQFQNNGVVDDSQLPKDRFSAERLKGVDSTLKIQPAKLEDSAVYLCASSFPASGRNQETQYFGPGTRLLVL.

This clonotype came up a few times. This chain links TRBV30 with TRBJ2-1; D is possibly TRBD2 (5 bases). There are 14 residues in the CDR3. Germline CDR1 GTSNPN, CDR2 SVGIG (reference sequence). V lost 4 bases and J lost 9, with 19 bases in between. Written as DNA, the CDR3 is TGTGCCTGGAATGTAGGGTCGGGGTTGGGTGAGCAGTTCTTC. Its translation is CAWNVGSGLGEQFF.

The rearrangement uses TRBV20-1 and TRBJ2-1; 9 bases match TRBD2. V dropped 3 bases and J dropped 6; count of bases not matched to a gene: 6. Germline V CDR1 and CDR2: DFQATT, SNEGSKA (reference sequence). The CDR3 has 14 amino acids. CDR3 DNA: TGCAGTGCTAGGTTTAGCGGGAGTTTCAATGAGCAGTTCTTC. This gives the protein CSARFSGSFNEQFF.

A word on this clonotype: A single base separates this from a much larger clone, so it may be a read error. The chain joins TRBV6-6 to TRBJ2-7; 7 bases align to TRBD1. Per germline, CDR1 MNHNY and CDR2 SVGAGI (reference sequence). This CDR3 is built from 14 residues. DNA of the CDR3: TGTGCCAGCAGTGAAGAGGGGGCTAACTACGCGCAGTACTTC. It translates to CASSEEGANYAQYF.

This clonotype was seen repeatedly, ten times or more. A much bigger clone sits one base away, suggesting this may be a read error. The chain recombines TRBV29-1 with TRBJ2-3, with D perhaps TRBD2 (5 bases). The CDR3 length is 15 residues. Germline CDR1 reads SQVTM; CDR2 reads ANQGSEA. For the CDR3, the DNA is TGCAGCGGTGATGACGGGGAGTTTGGCACAAATACGCAGTATTTT. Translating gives CSGDDGEFGTNTQYF.

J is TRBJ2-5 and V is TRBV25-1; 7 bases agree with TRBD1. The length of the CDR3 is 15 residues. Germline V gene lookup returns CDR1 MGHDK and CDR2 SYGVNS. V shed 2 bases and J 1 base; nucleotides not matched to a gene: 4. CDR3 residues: CASSEPGQPQETQYF. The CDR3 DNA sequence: TGTGCCAGCAGTGAACCGGGACAGCCCCAAGAGACCCAGTACTTC.

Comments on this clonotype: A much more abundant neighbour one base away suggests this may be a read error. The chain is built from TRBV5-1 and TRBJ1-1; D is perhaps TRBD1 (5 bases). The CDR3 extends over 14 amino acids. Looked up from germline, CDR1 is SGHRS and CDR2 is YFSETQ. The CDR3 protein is CASSLVAGNTEALF. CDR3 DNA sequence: TGCGCCAGCAGCTTGGTTGCAGGGAACACTGAAGCTCTCTTT.

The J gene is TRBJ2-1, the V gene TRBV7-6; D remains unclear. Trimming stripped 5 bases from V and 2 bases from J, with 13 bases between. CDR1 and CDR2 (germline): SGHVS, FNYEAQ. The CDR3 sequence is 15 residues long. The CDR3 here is CASSPYEDPYNEQFF. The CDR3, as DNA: TGTGCCAGCAGCCCCTACGAGGACCCCTACAATGAGCAGTTCTTC.

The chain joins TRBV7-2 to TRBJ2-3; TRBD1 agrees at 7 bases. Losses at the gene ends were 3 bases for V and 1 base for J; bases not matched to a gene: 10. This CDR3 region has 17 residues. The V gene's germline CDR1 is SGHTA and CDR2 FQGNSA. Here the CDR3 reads CASSFPNRGLGTDTQYF. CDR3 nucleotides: TGTGCCAGCAGCTTTCCTAACAGGGGCTTGGGCACAGATACGCAGTATTTT.